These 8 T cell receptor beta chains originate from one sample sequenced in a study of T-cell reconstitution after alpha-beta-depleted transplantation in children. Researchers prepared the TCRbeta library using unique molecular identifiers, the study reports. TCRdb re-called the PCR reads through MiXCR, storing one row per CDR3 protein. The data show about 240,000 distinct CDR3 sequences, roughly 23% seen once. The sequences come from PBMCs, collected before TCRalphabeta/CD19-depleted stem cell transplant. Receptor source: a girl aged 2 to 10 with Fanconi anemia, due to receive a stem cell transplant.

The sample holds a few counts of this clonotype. The CDR3 sequence: CSAPIGRHYGYTF. In DNA form, the CDR3 reads TGCAGTGCCCCCATCGGGCGCCACTATGGCTACACCTTC. The rearrangement uses TRBV20-1 and TRBJ1-2; D unresolved. V dropped 6 bases and J dropped 3 bases, with 14 bases sitting between them. The CDR3 is 13 amino acids. Germline CDR1 and CDR2: DFQATT and SNEGSKA (reference sequence).

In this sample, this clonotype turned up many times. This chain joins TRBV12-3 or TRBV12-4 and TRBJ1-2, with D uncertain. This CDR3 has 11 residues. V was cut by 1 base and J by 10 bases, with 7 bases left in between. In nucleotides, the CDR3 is TGTGCCAGCAGTTTAGGGAAAGACTACACCTTC. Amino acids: CASSLGKDYTF.

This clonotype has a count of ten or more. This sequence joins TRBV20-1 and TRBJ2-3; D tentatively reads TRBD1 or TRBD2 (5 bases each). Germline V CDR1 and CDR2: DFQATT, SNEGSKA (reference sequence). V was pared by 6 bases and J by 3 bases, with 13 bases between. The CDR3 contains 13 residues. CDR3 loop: CSAAAEGTDTQYF. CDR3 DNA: TGCAGTGCAGCGGCCGAGGGGACAGATACGCAGTATTTT.

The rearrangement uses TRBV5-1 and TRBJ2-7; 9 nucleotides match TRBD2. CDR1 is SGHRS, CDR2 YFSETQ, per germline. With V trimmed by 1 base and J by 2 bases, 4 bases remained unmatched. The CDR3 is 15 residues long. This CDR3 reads CASSLRGRVAYEQYF. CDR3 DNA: TGCGCCAGCAGCTTGCGCGGGAGGGTCGCCTACGAGCAGTACTTC.

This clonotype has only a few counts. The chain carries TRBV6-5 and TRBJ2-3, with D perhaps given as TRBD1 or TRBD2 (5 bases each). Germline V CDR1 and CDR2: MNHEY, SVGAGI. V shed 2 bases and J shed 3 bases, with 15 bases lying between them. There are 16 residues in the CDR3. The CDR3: CASSYPGGEGTDTQYF. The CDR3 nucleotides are TGTGCCAGCAGTTACCCTGGGGGAGAGGGAACAGATACGCAGTATTTT.

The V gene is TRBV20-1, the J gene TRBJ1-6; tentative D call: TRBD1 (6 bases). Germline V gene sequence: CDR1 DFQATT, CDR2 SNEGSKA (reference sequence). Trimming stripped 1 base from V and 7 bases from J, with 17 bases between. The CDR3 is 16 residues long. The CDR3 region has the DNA TGCAGTGCTAGAGGGATAAGGGGGGCGGGCAATTCACCCCTCCACTTT. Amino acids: CSARGIRGAGNSPLHF.

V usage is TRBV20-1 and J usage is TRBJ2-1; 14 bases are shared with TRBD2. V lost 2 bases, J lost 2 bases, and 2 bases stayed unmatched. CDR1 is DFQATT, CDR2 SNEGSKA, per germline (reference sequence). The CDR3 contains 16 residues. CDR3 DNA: TGCAGTGCTAGAACGGGACTAGCGGGGGCCTACAATGAGCAGTTCTTC. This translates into CSARTGLAGAYNEQFF.

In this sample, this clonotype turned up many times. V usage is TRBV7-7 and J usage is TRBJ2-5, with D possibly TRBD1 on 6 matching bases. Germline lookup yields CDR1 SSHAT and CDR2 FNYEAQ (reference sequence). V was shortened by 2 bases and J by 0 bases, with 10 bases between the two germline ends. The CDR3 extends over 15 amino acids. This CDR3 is CASSLSNRDQETQYF. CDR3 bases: TGTGCCAGCAGCTTATCCAACAGGGACCAAGAGACCCAGTACTTC.